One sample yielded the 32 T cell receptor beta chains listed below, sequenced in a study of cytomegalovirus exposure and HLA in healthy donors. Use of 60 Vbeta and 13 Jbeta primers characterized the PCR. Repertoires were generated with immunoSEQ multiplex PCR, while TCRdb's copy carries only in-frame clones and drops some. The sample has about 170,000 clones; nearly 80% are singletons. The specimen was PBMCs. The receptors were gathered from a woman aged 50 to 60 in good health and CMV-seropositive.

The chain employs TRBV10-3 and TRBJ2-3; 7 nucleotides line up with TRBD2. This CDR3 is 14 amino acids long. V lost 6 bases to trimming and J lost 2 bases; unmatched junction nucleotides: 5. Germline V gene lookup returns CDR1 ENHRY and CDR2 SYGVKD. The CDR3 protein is CAISRAGSTDTQYF. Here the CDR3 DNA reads TGTGCCATCAGCCGAGCGGGGTCCACAGATACGCAGTATTTT.

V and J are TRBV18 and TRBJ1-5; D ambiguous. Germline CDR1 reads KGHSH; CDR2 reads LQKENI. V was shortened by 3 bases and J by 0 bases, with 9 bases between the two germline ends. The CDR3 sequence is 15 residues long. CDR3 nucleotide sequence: TGTGCCAGCTCACCCGGGATCGATAGCAATCAGCCCCAGCATTTT. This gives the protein CASSPGIDSNQPQHF.

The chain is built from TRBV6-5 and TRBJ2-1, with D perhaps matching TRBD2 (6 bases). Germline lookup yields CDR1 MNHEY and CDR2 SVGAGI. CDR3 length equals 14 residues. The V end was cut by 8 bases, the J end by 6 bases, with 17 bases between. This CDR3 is CASAKGLPINEQFF. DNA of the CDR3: TGTGCCAGCGCCAAGGGACTCCCTATCAATGAGCAGTTCTTC.

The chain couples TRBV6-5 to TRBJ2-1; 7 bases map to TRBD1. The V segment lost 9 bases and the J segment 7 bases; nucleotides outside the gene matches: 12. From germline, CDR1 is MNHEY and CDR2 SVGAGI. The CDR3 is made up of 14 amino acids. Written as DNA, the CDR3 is TGTGCCAGTTATCACAGGGGCTCGGGGAATGAGCAGTTCTTC. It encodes CASYHRGSGNEQFF.

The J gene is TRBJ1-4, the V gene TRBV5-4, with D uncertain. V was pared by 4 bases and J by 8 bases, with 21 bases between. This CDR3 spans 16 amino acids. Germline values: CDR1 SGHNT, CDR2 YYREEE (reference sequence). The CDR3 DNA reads TGTGCCAGCAGCCTCTCCTTTGCGGCGGCGGGCGAAAAACTGTTTTTT. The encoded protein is CASSLSFAAAGEKLFF.

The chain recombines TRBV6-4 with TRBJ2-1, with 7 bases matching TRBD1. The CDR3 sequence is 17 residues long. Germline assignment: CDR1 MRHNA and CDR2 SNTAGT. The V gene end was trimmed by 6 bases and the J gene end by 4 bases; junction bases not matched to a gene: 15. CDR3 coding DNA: TGTGCCAGCAGGGGTGAGGGGGCAGACAGATATTACAATGAGCAGTTCTTC. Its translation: CASRGEGADRYYNEQFF.

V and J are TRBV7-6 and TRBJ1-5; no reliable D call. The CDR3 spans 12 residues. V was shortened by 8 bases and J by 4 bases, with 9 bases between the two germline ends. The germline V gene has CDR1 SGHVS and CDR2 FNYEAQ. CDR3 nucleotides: TGTGCCAGCGGGCAGAGTAATCAGCCCCAGCATTTT. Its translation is CASGQSNQPQHF.

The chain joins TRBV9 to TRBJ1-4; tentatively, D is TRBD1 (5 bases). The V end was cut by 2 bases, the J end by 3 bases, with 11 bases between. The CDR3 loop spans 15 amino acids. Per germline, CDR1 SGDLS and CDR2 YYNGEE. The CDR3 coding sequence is TGTGCCAGCAGCGTTTTCGGGGGACCTAATGAAAAACTGTTTTTT. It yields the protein CASSVFGGPNEKLFF.

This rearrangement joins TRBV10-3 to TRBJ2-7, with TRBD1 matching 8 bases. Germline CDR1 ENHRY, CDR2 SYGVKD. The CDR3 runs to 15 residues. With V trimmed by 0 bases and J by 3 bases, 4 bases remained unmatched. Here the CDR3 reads CAISESGTGLYEQYF. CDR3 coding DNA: TGTGCCATCAGTGAGTCCGGGACAGGCCTCTACGAGCAGTACTTC.

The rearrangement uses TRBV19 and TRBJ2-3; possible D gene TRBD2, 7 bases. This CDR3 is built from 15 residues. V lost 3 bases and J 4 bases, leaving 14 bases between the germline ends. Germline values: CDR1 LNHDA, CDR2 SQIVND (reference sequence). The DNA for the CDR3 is TGTGCCAGTAGTATTCCCAGGGAGGGGGCAGATACGCAGTATTTT. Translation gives CASSIPREGADTQYF.

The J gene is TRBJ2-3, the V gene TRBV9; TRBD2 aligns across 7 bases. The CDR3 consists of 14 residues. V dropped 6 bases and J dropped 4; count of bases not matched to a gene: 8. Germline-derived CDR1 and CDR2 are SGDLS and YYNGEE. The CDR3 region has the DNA TGTGCCAGCACCTCGGGGGGAGCATCAGATACGCAGTATTTT. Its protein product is CASTSGGASDTQYF.

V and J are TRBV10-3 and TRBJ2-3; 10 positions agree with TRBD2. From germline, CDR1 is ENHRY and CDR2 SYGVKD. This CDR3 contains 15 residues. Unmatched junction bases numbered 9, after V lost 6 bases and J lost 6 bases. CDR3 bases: TGTGCCATCAGCCAAAGCGGGGGGGCCGGGGATACGCAGTATTTT. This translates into CAISQSGGAGDTQYF.

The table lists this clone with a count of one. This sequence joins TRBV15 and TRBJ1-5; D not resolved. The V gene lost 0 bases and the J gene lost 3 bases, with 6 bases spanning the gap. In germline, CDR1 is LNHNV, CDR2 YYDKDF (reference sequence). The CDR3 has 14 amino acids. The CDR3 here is CATSRDGVNQPQHF. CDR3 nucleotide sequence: TGTGCCACCAGCAGAGATGGAGTCAATCAGCCCCAGCATTTT.

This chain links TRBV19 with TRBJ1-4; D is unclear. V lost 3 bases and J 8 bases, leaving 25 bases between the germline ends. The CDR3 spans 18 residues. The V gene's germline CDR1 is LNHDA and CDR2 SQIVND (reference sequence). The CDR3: CASSIRFREESAREKLFF. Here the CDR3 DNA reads TGTGCCAGTAGTATTCGTTTTAGGGAGGAGTCGGCAAGAGAAAAACTGTTTTTT.

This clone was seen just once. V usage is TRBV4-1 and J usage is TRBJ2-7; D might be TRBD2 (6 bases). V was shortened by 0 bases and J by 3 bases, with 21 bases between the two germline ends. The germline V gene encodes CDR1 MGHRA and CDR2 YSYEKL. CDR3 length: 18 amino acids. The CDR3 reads CASSQDISPLGLLYEQYF. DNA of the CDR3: TGCGCCAGCAGCCAAGATATCTCCCCCCTGGGACTTCTCTACGAGCAGTACTTC.

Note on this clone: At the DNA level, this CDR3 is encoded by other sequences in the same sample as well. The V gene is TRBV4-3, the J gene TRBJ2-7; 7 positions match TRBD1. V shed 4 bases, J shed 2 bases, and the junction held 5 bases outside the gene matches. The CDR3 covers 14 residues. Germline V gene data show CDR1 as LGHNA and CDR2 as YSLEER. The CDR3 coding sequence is TGCGCCAGCAGCCCCCAGACAGGGACCTACGAGCAGTACTTC. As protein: CASSPQTGTYEQYF.

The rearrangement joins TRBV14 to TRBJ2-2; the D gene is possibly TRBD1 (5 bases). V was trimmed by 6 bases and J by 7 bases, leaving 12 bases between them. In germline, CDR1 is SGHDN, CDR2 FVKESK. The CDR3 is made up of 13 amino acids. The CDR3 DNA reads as TGTGCCAGCAGTACCAGGGTGAGCGGGGAGCTGTTTTTT. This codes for CASSTRVSGELFF.

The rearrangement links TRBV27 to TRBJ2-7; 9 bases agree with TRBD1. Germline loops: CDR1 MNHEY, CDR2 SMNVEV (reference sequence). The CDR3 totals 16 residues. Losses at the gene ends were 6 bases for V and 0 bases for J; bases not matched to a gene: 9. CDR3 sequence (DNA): TGTGCCAGCAGCTTAGGACAGGGGAGACTCTCCTACGAGCAGTACTTC. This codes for CASSLGQGRLSYEQYF.

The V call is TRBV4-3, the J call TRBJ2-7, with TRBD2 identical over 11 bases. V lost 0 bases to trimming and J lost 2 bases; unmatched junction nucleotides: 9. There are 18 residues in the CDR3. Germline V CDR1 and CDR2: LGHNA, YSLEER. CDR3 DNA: TGCGCCAGCAGCCAAGATGATAGCGGGGGGGAAGGTCCCTACGAGCAGTACTTC. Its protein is CASSQDDSGGEGPYEQYF.

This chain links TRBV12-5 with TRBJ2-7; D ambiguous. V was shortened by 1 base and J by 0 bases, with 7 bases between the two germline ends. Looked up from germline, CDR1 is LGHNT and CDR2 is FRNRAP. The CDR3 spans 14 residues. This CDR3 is CASGLEQFSYEQYF. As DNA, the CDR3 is TGTGCTAGTGGTTTGGAACAGTTCTCCTACGAGCAGTACTTC.

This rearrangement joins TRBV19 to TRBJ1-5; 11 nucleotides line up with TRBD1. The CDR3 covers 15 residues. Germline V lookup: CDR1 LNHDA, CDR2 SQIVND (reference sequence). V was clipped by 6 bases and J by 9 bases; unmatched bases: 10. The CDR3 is CASRDRDRGGRPQHF. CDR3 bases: TGTGCCAGTAGAGACCGGGACAGGGGGGGTCGGCCCCAGCATTTT.

Here the CDR3 DNA reads TGTGCCAGCAGTGACCAACAGGGATACTACACCTTC. This gives the protein CASSDQQGYYTF. The gene calls are TRBV2 and TRBJ1-2; maybe TRBD1 (6 bases). Germline V gene sequence: CDR1 SNHLY, CDR2 FYNNEI. This CDR3 is 12 amino acids long. V was clipped by 3 bases and J by 10 bases, with 12 bases between them. Using reference TRBV2 and TRBJ1-2 for the parts outside the CDR3, the full variable domain is EPEVTQTPSHQVTQMGQEVILRCVPISNHLYFYWYRQILGQKVEFLVSFYNNEISEKSEIFDDQFSVERPDGSNFTLKIRSTKLEDSAMYFCASSDQQGYYTFGSGTRLTVV.

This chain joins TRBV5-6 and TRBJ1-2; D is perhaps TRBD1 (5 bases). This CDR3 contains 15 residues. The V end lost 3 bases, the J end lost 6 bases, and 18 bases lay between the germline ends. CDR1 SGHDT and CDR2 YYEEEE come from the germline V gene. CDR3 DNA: TGTGCCAGCAGCTCCCTCGGGGAGGGGATGGATGGCTACACCTTC. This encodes CASSSLGEGMDGYTF.

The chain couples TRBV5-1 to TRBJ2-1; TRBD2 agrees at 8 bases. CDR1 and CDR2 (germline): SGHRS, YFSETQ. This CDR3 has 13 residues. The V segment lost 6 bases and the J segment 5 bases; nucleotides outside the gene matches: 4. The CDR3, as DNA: TGCGCCAGCAAAGCGGGGGACAACAATGAGCAGTTCTTC. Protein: CASKAGDNNEQFF.

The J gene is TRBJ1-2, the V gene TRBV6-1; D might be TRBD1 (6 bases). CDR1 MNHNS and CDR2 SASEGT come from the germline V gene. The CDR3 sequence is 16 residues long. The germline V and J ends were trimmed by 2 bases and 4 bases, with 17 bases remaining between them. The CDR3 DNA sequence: TGTGCCAGCAGTGAATGGCGGGGGCTGCTAAGCTATGGCTACACCTTC. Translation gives CASSEWRGLLSYGYTF.

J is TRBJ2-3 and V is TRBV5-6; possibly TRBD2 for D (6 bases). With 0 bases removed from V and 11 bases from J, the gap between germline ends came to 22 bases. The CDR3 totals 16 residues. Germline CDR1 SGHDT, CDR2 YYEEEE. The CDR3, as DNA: TGTGCCAGCAGCTTGGCTAGCGCCAAAGTAGCGGTGGTGCAGTATTTT. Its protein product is CASSLASAKVAVVQYF.

This CDR3 reads CASSQTPGLAGGGGEQFF. The CDR3 nucleotides read TGTGCCAGCAGCCAGACCCCGGGACTAGCGGGAGGAGGGGGTGAGCAGTTCTTC. V usage is TRBV4-2 and J usage is TRBJ2-1; 15 bases are shared with TRBD2. The CDR3 is 18 amino acids. Germline V CDR1 and CDR2: LGHNA, YNFKEQ. Germline trimming cut 3 bases from V and 9 bases from J; bases unmatched to any gene: 12.

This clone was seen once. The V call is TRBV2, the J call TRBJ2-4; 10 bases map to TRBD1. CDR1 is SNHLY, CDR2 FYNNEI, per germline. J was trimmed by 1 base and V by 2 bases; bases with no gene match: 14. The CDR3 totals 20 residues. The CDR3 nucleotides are TGTGCCAGCAGTGAAATCAGGACAGGGGGTCGGACTATTGCCAAAAACATTCAGTACTTC. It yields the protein CASSEIRTGGRTIAKNIQYF.

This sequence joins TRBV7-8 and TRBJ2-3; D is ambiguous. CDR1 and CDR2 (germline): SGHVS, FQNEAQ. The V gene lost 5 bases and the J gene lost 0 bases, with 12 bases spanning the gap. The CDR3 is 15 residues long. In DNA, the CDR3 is TGTGCCAGCAGCCCGCTCCGAGCTAGCACAGATACGCAGTATTTT. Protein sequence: CASSPLRASTDTQYF. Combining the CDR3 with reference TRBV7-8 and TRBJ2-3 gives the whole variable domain GAGVSQSPRYKVAKRGQDVALRCDPISGHVSLFWYQQALGQGPEFLTYFQNEAQLDKSGLPSDRFFAERPEGSVSTLKIQRTQQEDSAVYLCASSPLRASTDTQYFGPGTRLTVL.

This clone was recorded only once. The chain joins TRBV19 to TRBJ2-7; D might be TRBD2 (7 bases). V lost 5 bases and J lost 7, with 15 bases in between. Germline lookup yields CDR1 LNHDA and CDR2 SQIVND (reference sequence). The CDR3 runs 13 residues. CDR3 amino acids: CASSVLQGGEQYF. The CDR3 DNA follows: TGTGCCAGTAGTGTCCTACAGGGAGGGGAGCAGTACTTC.

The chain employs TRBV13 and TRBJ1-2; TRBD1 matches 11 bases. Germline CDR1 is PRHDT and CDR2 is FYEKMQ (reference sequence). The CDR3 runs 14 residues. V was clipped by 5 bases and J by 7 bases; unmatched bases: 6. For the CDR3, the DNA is TGTGCCAGCAGCAAAGGACAGGGGGCGCTTGGCTACACCTTC. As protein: CASSKGQGALGYTF. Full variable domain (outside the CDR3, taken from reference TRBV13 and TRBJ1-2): AAGVIQSPRHLIKEKRETATLKCYPIPRHDTVYWYQQGPGQDPQFLISFYEKMQSDKGSIPDRFSAQQFSDYHSELNMSSLELGDSALYFCASSKGQGALGYTFGSGTRLTVV.

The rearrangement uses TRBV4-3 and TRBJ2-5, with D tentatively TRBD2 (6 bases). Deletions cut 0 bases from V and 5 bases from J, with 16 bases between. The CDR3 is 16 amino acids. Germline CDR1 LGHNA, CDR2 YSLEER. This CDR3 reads CASSQDPVGGRETQYF. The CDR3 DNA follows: TGCGCCAGCAGCCAAGATCCCGTTGGAGGGCGGGAGACCCAGTACTTC.